This paragraph reports one T cell receptor (beta chain). CDR1 SQVTM and CDR2 ANQGSEA come from the germline V gene. Between the trimmed V and J ends, which lost 6 bases and 8 bases, there was a span of 8 bases. The CDR3 totals 11 residues. This specimen comes from a study of T cell changes during pregnancy in multiple sclerosis. Clones were read by immunoSEQ multiplex PCR, and TCRdb kept only the in-frame ones, dropping some. This sample has tens of thousands of clones, with around 90% found just once. The TCR sequence derives from a female donor in good health, serving as a control in a pregnancy study. Some clones in this sample may be carry-over from other donors' samples. Sequenced here: PBMCs, sampled in the first trimester of pregnancy. This chain uses TRBV29-1 with TRBJ1-6, with D unresolved. CDR3 DNA sequence: TGCAGCGTGGGAGAGTATTCACCCCTCCACTTT. It is translated as CSVGEYSPLHF.